Each of the 17 T cell receptor beta chains below was sequenced from the same sample in a study of blood T cell repertoires in COVID-19. Some clones are missing from TCRdb's copy, which holds only in-frame ones; the method was immunoSEQ multiplex PCR. The table records 150,000 to 200,000 clones, more than 80% of them present only once. The sequenced material came from peripheral blood. These receptors were collected from a woman aged 55-70 years with acute or convalescent COVID-19.

V is TRBV3-1 (or the pseudogene TRBV3-2) and J is TRBJ2-5, with D tentatively TRBD2 (6 bases). Trimming removed 0 bases from V and 5 bases from J, with 19 bases in between. CDR1 is LGHDT, CDR2 YNNKEL, per germline (reference sequence). The CDR3 totals 17 residues. Here the CDR3 reads CASSQDTRAVGGETQYF. In DNA, the CDR3 is TGTGCCAGCAGCCAAGATACAAGGGCAGTTGGGGGGGAGACCCAGTACTTC.

The chain links TRBV6-6 to TRBJ1-1; a weak D match, TRBD1 (6 bases). This CDR3 has 13 residues. Germline V gives CDR1 MNHNY, CDR2 SVGAGI (reference sequence). The V end lost 3 bases, the J end lost 10 bases, and 15 bases lay between the germline ends. The CDR3 here is CASSYTGKNAAFF. The DNA of the CDR3 is TGTGCCAGCAGTTATACAGGGAAGAATGCAGCTTTCTTT.

J is TRBJ2-1 and V is TRBV4-1; 14 bases match TRBD2. CDR1 MGHRA and CDR2 YSYEKL come from the germline V gene. This CDR3 has 18 amino acids. V lost 3 bases to trimming and J lost 7 bases; unmatched junction nucleotides: 11. The CDR3 nucleotides read TGCGCCAGCAGCCAGGACCCGGGACTAGCGGGAGTTTTGAATGAGCAGTTCTTC. Its translation: CASSQDPGLAGVLNEQFF.

This chain connects TRBV6-5 to TRBJ1-2; D is undetermined. The V gene's germline CDR1 is MNHEY and CDR2 SVGAGI. CDR3 size: 15 residues. Trimming cost V 2 bases and J 6 bases, with 16 bases left between them. Written as DNA, the CDR3 is TGTGCCAGCAGTTACCTTGTGGGCGCATACCATGGCTACACCTTC. Its translation is CASSYLVGAYHGYTF.

In this sample, this clone turned up a few times. This chain connects TRBV30 to TRBJ2-1; TRBD1 aligns across 10 bases. The CDR3 sequence is 14 residues long. V shed 2 bases, J shed 9 bases, and the junction held 7 bases outside the gene matches. CDR1 is GTSNPN, CDR2 SVGIG, per germline (reference sequence). This chain's CDR3 is CAWSTGQGGSEQFF. CDR3 nucleotide sequence: TGTGCCTGGAGTACCGGACAGGGGGGAAGTGAGCAGTTCTTC.

The chain uses TRBV19 and TRBJ2-1, with 9 bases matching TRBD1. Germline assignment: CDR1 LNHDA and CDR2 SQIVND (reference sequence). The CDR3 has 16 amino acids. Trimming removed 5 bases from V and 9 bases from J; junction bases left unmatched: 14. CDR3 DNA: TGTGCCAGTAGTTTCGCCGGGACAGGGCCCCTCGGTGAGCAGTTCTTC. Translated: CASSFAGTGPLGEQFF. The whole variable domain, filled in from reference TRBV19 and TRBJ2-1, reads DGGITQSPKYLFRKEGQNVTLSCEQNLNHDAMYWYRQDPGQGLRLIYYSQIVNDFQKGDIAEGYSVSREKKESFPLTVTSAQKNPTAFYLCASSFAGTGPLGEQFFGPGTRLTVL.

This chain connects TRBV28 to TRBJ1-3; 8 bases line up with TRBD1. This CDR3 has 17 amino acids. Losses at the gene ends were 2 bases for V and 0 bases for J; bases not matched to a gene: 6. Germline CDR1 and CDR2: MDHEN and SYDVKM. CDR3 coding DNA: TGTGCCAGCAGTTTAAGCCTAGGACAGGGCTCTGGAAACACCATATATTTT. Its translation is CASSLSLGQGSGNTIYF.

The chain employs TRBV29-1 and TRBJ1-1; D unresolved. CDR1 is SQVTM, CDR2 ANQGSEA, per germline. Deletions cut 4 bases from V and 5 bases from J, with 14 bases between. CDR3 length equals 13 residues. CDR3 protein: CSVAPKGGTEAFF. The CDR3 DNA sequence: TGCAGCGTTGCTCCGAAAGGAGGAACTGAAGCTTTCTTT.

The chain uses TRBV2 and TRBJ2-1; TRBD2 agrees at 9 bases. The trim removed 7 bases at V and 2 bases at J, leaving 9 bases unmatched. CDR1 and CDR2 from the germline V gene are SNHLY and FYNNEI. CDR3 size: 16 residues. The CDR3 reads CASTERGGRAYNEQFF. The CDR3 nucleotides are TGTGCCAGCACCGAAAGGGGCGGGAGGGCCTACAATGAGCAGTTCTTC.

This clone has just one count. V usage is TRBV11-3 and J usage is TRBJ2-1, with 11 nucleotides matching TRBD2. The CDR3 runs 15 residues. The V gene end was trimmed by 3 bases and the J gene end by 12 bases; junction bases not matched to a gene: 10. Per the germline V gene, CDR1 is SGHNT and CDR2 is YENEEA. CDR3 protein: CASSFGIAGGRGQFF. The DNA for the CDR3 is TGTGCCAGCAGCTTCGGAATAGCGGGAGGGAGAGGGCAGTTCTTC.

This chain uses TRBV18 with TRBJ2-6; no clear D gene. Trimming cost V 0 bases and J 4 bases, with 4 bases left between them. This CDR3 comprises 14 residues. The germline V gene encodes CDR1 KGHSH and CDR2 LQKENI. For the CDR3, the DNA is TGTGCCAGCTCACCACCGGCCGGGGCCAACGTCCTGACTTTC. Encoded protein: CASSPPAGANVLTF.

The chain carries TRBV9 and TRBJ1-2, with 7 bases matching TRBD1. The CDR3 length is 14 residues. Germline CDR1 and CDR2: SGDLS and YYNGEE. J was trimmed by 7 bases and V by 0 bases; bases with no gene match: 6. CDR3 bases: TGTGCCAGCAGCGTAGACGACAGGGAACGTGGCTACACCTTC. Translation gives CASSVDDRERGYTF.

This sequence joins TRBV12-3 or TRBV12-4 and TRBJ2-3; D remains ambiguous. Trimming removed 3 bases from V and 6 bases from J, with 10 bases in between. The CDR3 contains 13 residues. CDR3 bases: TGTGCCAGCAGTTTTGTGTCCCGGGATACGCAGTATTTT. Translating gives CASSFVSRDTQYF.

This rearrangement joins TRBV11-2 to TRBJ1-5; no clear D gene. CDR1 and CDR2 (germline): SGHAT, FQNNGV. This CDR3 is built from 15 residues. The V and J ends lost 4 bases and 4 bases respectively, with 14 bases between them. DNA of the CDR3: TGTGCCAGCAGCTCGAACGCGAGAGCTAATCAGCCCCAGCATTTT. It yields the protein CASSSNARANQPQHF.

The rearrangement joins TRBV2 to TRBJ1-3; D may be TRBD1 (6 bases). Looked up from germline, CDR1 is SNHLY and CDR2 is FYNNEI. Trimming took off 4 bases at V and 0 bases at J, with 13 bases between the two ends. This CDR3 is 16 amino acids long. The CDR3 sequence is CASSGTVRSSGNTIYF. CDR3 nucleotides: TGTGCCAGCAGTGGGACAGTCCGAAGCTCTGGAAACACCATATATTTT.

The CDR3 reads CASSPTRDTQYF. CDR3 DNA: TGTGCCAGCAGCCCCACCAGGGATACGCAGTATTTT. This rearrangement joins TRBV2 to TRBJ2-3; D is uncertain. This CDR3 spans 12 amino acids. The germline V gene has CDR1 SNHLY and CDR2 FYNNEI. V was shortened by 6 bases and J by 6 bases, with 10 bases between the two germline ends.

The chain has TRBV7-6 and TRBJ2-3; D perhaps matches TRBD2 (7 bases). The V end was cut by 5 bases, the J end by 4 bases, with 22 bases between. Germline assignment: CDR1 SGHVS and CDR2 FNYEAQ. This CDR3 is built from 17 residues. The CDR3, as DNA: TGTGCCAGCAGCCCCGAAGGGGGGGGGAGGTACGCAGATACGCAGTATTTT. This translates into CASSPEGGGRYADTQYF.